Given below is one T cell receptor (beta chain) in context. The antigen remains undetermined. The source of the sample is a study of T cells after yellow fever vaccination. Looked up from germline, CDR1 is SGHDN and CDR2 is FVKESK. The CDR3 extends over 13 amino acids. V gave up 5 bases and J gave up 8 bases, with 15 bases separating them. Study results and caveats: One caveat is that FACS-sorted repertoires could contain abundant clonotypes contaminating from the bulk population.

By 5'RACE template switching, TCR cDNA was produced, with a universal primer site and UMIs added in the process. One entry per CDR3 protein results from TCRdb running MiXCR on the 5' RACE reads. The sample shows 250,000 to 400,000 distinct CDR3 sequences, approximately 4% of them seen only once. The V gene is TRBV14, the J gene TRBJ1-1; a weak D match, TRBD1 (6 bases). The TCR comes from a man younger than 35 who received the YFV17D yellow fever vaccine. The sequences come from PBMCs, collected 5 days after the yellow fever booster vaccination. This chain's CDR3 is CASSYRWGPEAFF. In nucleotides, the CDR3 is TGTGCCAGCAGCTATCGCTGGGGGCCCGAAGCTTTCTTT.